A selection of T cell receptor beta chains follows, all from one sample in a study of blood T cells in healthy people across ages. TCRdb recomputed calls from the 5' RACE reads with MiXCR, one row per CDR3 protein. The table has some 1.5 million distinct CDR3 sequences, roughly 28% seen once. Specimen: blood. The receptors come from a woman aged 25-40 years in good health. Each CDR3 is given with its conserved first and last residue. A D gene is named only where the DNA matches it firmly. The size field is filled for only some rows; it gives once, few, many or a size class.

j_call	cdr3_length	v_call	clone_size	d_call	cdr3_aa	cdr3_nt
TRBJ1-4	14	TRBV29-1	few	TRBD1	CSVEVGQGDEKLFF	TGCAGCGTTGAAGTCGGACAGGGTGATGAAAAACTGTTTTTT
TRBJ2-1	14	TRBV6-5	.	TRBD2	CAIRLAAISNEQFF	TGTGCCATCCGACTAGCGGCGATTTCCAATGAGCAGTTCTTC
TRBJ2-1	15	TRBV9	.	.	CASSVELGVTHEQFF	TGTGCCAGCAGCGTAGAACTAGGGGTGACCCATGAGCAGTTCTTC
TRBJ2-1	11	TRBV5-4	.	.	CASSQTTEQFF	TGTGCCAGCAGCCAAACGACAGAGCAGTTCTTC
TRBJ2-7	13	TRBV2	few	.	CASGQGLEDEQYF	TGTGCCAGCGGGCAGGGTCTTGAGGACGAGCAGTACTTC
TRBJ1-4	14	TRBV12-3/TRBV12-4	many	.	CASSLGQTIEKLFF	TGTGCCAGCAGTTTAGGACAGACTATTGAAAAACTGTTTTTT
TRBJ1-1	16	TRBV18	.	.	CASSPPLSKGRTEAFF	TGTGCCAGCTCACCACCGTTGAGTAAAGGACGCACTGAAGCTTTCTTT
TRBJ2-2	15	TRBV5-1	.	.	CASALGHTNTGELFF	TGCGCCAGTGCCCTTGGGCATACGAACACCGGGGAGCTGTTTTTT
TRBJ1-5	15	TRBV12-3/TRBV12-4	.	TRBD1	CASKLDRGVGQPQHF	TGTGCCAGCAAATTAGACAGGGGGGTGGGTCAGCCCCAGCATTTT
TRBJ2-1	15	TRBV11-2	few	TRBD2	CASSAYGLAEDEQFF	TGTGCCAGCAGCGCATACGGACTAGCGGAGGATGAGCAGTTCTTC
TRBJ1-2	11	TRBV30	.	.	CAWYQGNGYTF	TGTGCCTGGTACCAGGGAAACGGCTACACCTTC
TRBJ2-3	15	TRBV7-2	.	TRBD2	CASSSGTRYTDTQYF	TGTGCCAGCAGCTCCGGGACTAGATACACAGATACGCAGTATTTT
TRBJ2-7	14	TRBV9	many	TRBD2	CASSPGGGDYEQYF	TGTGCCAGCAGCCCCGGGGGGGGGGACTACGAGCAGTACTTC
TRBJ2-3	15	TRBV7-9	few	.	CTSSLSGGRTDTQYF	TGTACCAGCAGCTTATCCGGGGGGCGAACAGATACGCAGTATTTT
TRBJ2-5	15	TRBV12-3/TRBV12-4	.	TRBD2	CASSVLAGPGETQYF	TGTGCCAGCAGTGTGTTAGCGGGGCCCGGAGAGACCCAGTACTTC
TRBJ2-7	15	TRBV7-6	many	TRBD2	CASSLAKREDAEQYF	TGTGCCAGCAGCTTAGCAAAGCGGGAGGACGCCGAGCAGTACTTC
TRBJ2-7	17	TRBV5-1	many	TRBD2	CASSLEPSGGPWYEQYF	TGCGCCAGCAGCTTGGAGCCTAGCGGGGGTCCTTGGTACGAGCAGTACTTC
TRBJ2-1	16	TRBV12-3/TRBV12-4	.	TRBD2	CASSPLSGGAYNEQFF	TGTGCCAGCAGCCCCCTTAGCGGGGGAGCCTACAATGAGCAGTTCTTC
TRBJ2-7	13	TRBV19	.	.	CASMRAATYEQYF	TGTGCCAGTATGAGGGCGGCCACCTACGAGCAGTACTTC
TRBJ2-1	14	TRBV21-1	.	.	CASSETLTGTEQFF	TGTGCCAGCAGCGAGACCTTAACCGGGACAGAGCAGTTCTTC
TRBJ2-1	15	TRBV10-2	few	TRBD2	CASRNRGGTYNEQFF	TGCGCCAGCCGAAATCGCGGGGGGACCTACAATGAGCAGTTCTTC
TRBJ2-3	15	TRBV20-1	.	.	CSAPSEDGYTDTQYF	TGCAGTGCCCCCTCAGAGGACGGATACACAGATACGCAGTATTTT
TRBJ2-1	15	TRBV9	.	TRBD2	CASSVVLAGVDEQFF	TGTGCCAGCAGCGTAGTTCTAGCGGGGGTGGATGAGCAGTTCTTC
TRBJ2-3	16	TRBV14	.	.	CASSPLYTGVGDTQYF	TGTGCCAGCAGCCCCCTATACACCGGGGTTGGAGATACGCAGTATTTT
TRBJ1-4	15	TRBV20-1	.	.	CSAREPRGGGEKLFF	TGCAGTGCTAGAGAGCCCCGGGGAGGGGGTGAAAAACTGTTTTTT
TRBJ1-1	13	TRBV7-2	few	TRBD1	CASSLMTGDEAFF	TGTGCCAGCAGCTTAATGACAGGGGATGAAGCTTTCTTT
TRBJ2-1	15	TRBV11-3	few	TRBD2	CASSSTGLAADEQFF	TGTGCCAGCAGCTCCACGGGACTAGCGGCGGATGAGCAGTTCTTC
TRBJ2-3	13	TRBV7-9	.	.	CATRDVNPDTQYF	TGTGCCACCCGGGACGTGAACCCAGATACGCAGTATTTT
TRBJ2-7	16	TRBV4-1	many	TRBD1	CASSPQGGQGAREQYF	TGCGCCAGCAGCCCCCAAGGGGGACAGGGGGCGCGGGAGCAGTACTTC
TRBJ2-1	14	TRBV11-2	.	TRBD1	CASSAGTGDYEQFF	TGTGCCAGCAGCGCCGGGACAGGGGACTATGAGCAGTTCTTC
TRBJ2-1	15	TRBV20-1	.	TRBD2	CSARDWLAEYNEQFF	TGCAGTGCTAGAGATTGGCTAGCGGAATACAATGAGCAGTTCTTC
TRBJ2-1	14	TRBV20-1	few	.	CSASGGGLYNEQFF	TGCAGTGCTAGCGGCGGGGGCCTTTACAATGAGCAGTTCTTC
TRBJ2-3	18	TRBV11-1	.	TRBD2	CASSFPAGGPRRTDTQYF	TGTGCCAGCAGCTTCCCAGCGGGGGGCCCTCGGCGCACAGATACGCAGTATTTT
TRBJ2-4	13	TRBV20-1	.	TRBD1	CSAKNRGTNIQYF	TGCAGTGCTAAAAACAGGGGTACGAACATTCAGTACTTC
TRBJ2-7	17	TRBV11-2	.	.	CASSLNTVVWSSYEQYF	TGTGCCAGCAGCTTAAATACAGTCGTCTGGAGTTCCTACGAGCAGTACTTC
TRBJ1-2	16	TRBV2	.	TRBD1	CASSEATGAPFGGHTF	TGTGCCAGCAGTGAAGCTACAGGGGCGCCCTTCGGGGGCCACACCTTC
TRBJ1-2	16	TRBV5-1	.	.	CASSPGHLALNYGYTF	TGCGCCAGCAGCCCTGGACACCTAGCACTAAACTATGGCTACACCTTC
TRBJ2-5	15	TRBV20-1	few	TRBD2	CSALTPTSGVETQYF	TGCAGTGCTTTAACCCCGACTAGCGGGGTAGAGACCCAGTACTTC
TRBJ1-5	15	TRBV7-3	.	.	CASSLNREGNQPQHF	TGTGCCAGCAGCTTAAACAGGGAAGGCAATCAGCCCCAGCATTTT
TRBJ2-3	13	TRBV29-1	many	.	CSDLSTSTDTQYF	TGCAGCGACCTCAGTACTAGCACAGATACGCAGTATTTT
TRBJ2-2	12	TRBV29-1	.	.	CSVDLNTGELFF	TGCAGCGTAGACTTAAACACCGGGGAGCTGTTTTTT
TRBJ2-1	15	TRBV28	.	TRBD2	CASSGVSGENNEQFF	TGTGCCAGCAGCGGGGTTAGCGGGGAGAACAATGAGCAGTTCTTC
TRBJ2-3	13	TRBV12-3/TRBV12-4	.	.	CASSGTGRGTQYF	TGTGCCAGCAGCGGGACGGGACGGGGGACGCAGTATTTT